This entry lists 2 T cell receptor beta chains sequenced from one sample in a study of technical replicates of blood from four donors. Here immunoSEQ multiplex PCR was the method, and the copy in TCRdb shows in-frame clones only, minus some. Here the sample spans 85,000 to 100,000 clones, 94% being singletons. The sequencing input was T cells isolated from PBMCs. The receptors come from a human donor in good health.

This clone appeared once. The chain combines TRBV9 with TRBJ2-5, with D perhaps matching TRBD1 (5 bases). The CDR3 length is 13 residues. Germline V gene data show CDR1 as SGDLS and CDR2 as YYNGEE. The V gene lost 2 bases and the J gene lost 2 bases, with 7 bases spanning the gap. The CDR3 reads CASSVTVQETQYF. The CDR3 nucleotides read TGTGCCAGCAGCGTGACAGTTCAAGAGACCCAGTACTTC. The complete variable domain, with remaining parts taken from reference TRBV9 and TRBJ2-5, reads DSGVTQTPKHLITATGQRVTLRCSPRSGDLSVYWYQQSLDQGLQFLIQYYNGEERAKGNILERFSAQQFPDLHSELNLSSLELGDSALYFCASSVTVQETQYFGPGTRLLVL.

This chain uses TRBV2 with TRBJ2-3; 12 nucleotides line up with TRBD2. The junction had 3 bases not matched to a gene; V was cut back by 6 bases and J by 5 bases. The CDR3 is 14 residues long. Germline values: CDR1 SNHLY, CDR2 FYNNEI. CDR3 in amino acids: CASRRLAGVDTQYF. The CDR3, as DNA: TGTGCCAGCAGGAGACTAGCGGGAGTAGATACGCAGTATTTT.